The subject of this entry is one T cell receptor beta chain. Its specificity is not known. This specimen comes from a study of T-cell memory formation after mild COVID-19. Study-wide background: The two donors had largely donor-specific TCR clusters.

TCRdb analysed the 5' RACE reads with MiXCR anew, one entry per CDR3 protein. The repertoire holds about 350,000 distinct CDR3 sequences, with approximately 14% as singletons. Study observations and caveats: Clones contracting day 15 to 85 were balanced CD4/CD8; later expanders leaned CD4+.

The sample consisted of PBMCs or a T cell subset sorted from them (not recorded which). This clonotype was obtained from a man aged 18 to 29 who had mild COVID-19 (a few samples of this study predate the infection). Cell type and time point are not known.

CDR3 bases: TGCAGCGTTGTAGGACAGCCGAACACTGAAGCTTTCTTT. As protein: CSVVGQPNTEAFF. The chain combines TRBV29-1 with TRBJ1-1, with TRBD1 as a possible D gene (6 bases). The CDR3 is made up of 13 amino acids. Trimming removed 4 bases at V and 1 base at J, with 10 bases between. The V gene's germline CDR1 is SQVTM and CDR2 ANQGSEA. Supplemented by reference TRBV29-1 and TRBJ1-1, the full variable domain reads SAVISQKPSRDICQRGTSLTIQCQVDSQVTMMFWYRQQPGQSLTLIATANQGSEATYESGFVIDKFPISRPNLTFSTLTVSNMSPEDSSIYLCSVVGQPNTEAFFGQGTRLTVV.